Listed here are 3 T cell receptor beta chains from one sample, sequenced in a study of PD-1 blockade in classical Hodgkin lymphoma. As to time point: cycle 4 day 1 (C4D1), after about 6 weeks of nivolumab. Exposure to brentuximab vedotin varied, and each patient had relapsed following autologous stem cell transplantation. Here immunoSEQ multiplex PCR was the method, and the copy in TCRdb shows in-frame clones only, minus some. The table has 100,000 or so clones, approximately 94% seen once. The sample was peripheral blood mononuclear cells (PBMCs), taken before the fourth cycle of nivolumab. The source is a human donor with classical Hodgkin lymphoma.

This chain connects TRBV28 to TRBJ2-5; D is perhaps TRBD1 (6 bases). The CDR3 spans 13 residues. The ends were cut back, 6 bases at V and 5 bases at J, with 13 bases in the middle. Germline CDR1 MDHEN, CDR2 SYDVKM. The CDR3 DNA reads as TGTGCCAGCAGCACCACTAGGGGGGAGACCCAGTACTTC. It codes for CASSTTRGETQYF.

The CDR3 DNA sequence: TGCGCCAGCAGTTCGAATTACAGGGGAGAAAAACTGTTTTTT. It is translated as CASSSNYRGEKLFF. The chain is built from TRBV5-1 and TRBJ1-4; TRBD1 aligns across 7 bases. CDR1 and CDR2 from the germline V gene are SGHRS and YFSETQ. The J segment lost 8 bases and the V segment lost 5 bases, leaving 9 bases of the junction unmatched. The CDR3 has 14 residues.

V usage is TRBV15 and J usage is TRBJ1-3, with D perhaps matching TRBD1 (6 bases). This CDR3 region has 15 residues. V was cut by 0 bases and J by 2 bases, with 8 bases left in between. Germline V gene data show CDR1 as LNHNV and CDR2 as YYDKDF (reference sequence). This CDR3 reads CATSRDRGAGNTIYF. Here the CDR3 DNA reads TGTGCCACCAGCAGAGACAGGGGAGCTGGAAACACCATATATTTT.